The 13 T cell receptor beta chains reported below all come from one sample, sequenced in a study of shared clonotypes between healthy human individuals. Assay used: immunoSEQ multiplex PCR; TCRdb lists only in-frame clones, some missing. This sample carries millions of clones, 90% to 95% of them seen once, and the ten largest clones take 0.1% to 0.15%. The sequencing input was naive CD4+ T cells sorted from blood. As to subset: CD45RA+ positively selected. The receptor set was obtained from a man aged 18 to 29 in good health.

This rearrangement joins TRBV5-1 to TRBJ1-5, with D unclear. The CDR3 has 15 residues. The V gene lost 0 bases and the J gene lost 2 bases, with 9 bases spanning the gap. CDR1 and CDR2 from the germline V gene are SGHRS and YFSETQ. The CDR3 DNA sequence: TGCGCCAGCAGCTTGGGCAGTTCCCGCAATCAGCCCCAGCATTTT. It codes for CASSLGSSRNQPQHF.

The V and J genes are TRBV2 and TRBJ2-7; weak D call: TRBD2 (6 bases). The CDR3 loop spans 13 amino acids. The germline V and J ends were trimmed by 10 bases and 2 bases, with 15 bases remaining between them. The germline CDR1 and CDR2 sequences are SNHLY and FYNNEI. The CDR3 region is CATRRAVTYEQYF. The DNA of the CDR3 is TGTGCCACCCGGAGGGCTGTTACCTACGAGCAGTACTTC.

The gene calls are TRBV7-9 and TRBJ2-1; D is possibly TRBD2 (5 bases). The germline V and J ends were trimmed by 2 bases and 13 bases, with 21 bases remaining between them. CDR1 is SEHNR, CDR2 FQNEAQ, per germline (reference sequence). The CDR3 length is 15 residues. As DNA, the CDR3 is TGTGCCAGCAGCTTACTCGCAGCGGCCCGCAACGTTCAGTTCTTC. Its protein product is CASSLLAAARNVQFF. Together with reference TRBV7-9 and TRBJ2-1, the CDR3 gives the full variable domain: DTGVSQNPRHKITKRGQNVTFRCDPISEHNRLYWYRQTLGQGPEFLTYFQNEAQLEKSRLLSDRFSAERPKGSFSTLEIQRTEQGDSAMYLCASSLLAAARNVQFFGPGTRLTVL.

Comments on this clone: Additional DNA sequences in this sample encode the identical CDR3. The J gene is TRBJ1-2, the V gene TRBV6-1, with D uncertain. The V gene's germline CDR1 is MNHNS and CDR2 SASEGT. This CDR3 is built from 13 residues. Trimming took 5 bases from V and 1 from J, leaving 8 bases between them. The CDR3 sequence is CASSSDGNYGYTF. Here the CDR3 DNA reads TGTGCCAGCAGTTCCGACGGTAACTATGGCTACACCTTC.

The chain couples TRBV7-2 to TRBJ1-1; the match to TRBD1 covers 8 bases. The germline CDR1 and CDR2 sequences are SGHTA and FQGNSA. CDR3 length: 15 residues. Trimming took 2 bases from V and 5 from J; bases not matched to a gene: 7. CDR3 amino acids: CASSLYQGAGTEAFF. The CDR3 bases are TGTGCCAGCAGCTTATATCAGGGGGCAGGAACTGAAGCTTTCTTT.

CDR3 nucleotides: TGTGCCAGCAGCCACCGGGACAGACGAGATACGCAGTATTTT. Protein sequence: CASSHRDRRDTQYF. The genes are TRBV5-6 and TRBJ2-3; TRBD1 aligns across 7 bases. J gave up 5 bases and V 4 bases, and 7 bases lay outside the gene matches. The V gene's germline CDR1 is SGHDT and CDR2 YYEEEE. The CDR3 is made up of 14 amino acids. The full variable domain, completed using reference TRBV5-6 and TRBJ2-3, is DAGVTQSPTHLIKTRGQQVTLRCSPKSGHDTVSWYQQALGQGPQFIFQYYEEEERQRGNFPDRFSGHQFPNYSSELNVNALLLGDSALYLCASSHRDRRDTQYFGPGTRLTVL.

The CDR3 loop is CASTTSGGAGETQYF. CDR3 bases: TGTGCCAGTACGACTAGCGGGGGGGCCGGAGAGACCCAGTACTTC. The chain links TRBV30 to TRBJ2-5; the match to TRBD2 covers 14 bases. This CDR3 contains 15 residues. The junction had 9 bases not matched to a gene; V was cut back by 8 bases and J by 4 bases. Germline V CDR1 and CDR2: GTSNPN, SVGIG (reference sequence). Complete variable domain (other parts from reference TRBV30 and TRBJ2-5): SQTIHQWPATLVQPVGSPLSLECTVEGTSNPNLYWYRQAAGRGLQLLFYSVGIGQISSEVPQNLSASRPQDRQFILSSKKLLLSDSGFYLCASTTSGGAGETQYFGPGTRLLVL.

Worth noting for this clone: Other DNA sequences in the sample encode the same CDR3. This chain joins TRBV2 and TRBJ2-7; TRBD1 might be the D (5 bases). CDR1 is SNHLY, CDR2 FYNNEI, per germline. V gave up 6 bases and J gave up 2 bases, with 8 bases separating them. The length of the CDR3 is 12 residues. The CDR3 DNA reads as TGTGCCAGCAGAAGACAGCCCTACGAGCAGTACTTC. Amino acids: CASRRQPYEQYF.

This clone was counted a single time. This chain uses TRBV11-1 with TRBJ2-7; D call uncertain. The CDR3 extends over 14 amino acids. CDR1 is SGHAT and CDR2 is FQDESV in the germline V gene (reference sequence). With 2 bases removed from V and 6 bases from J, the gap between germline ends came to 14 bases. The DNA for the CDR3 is TGTGCCAGCAGCTTACATGAGTTAAAGATCGAGCAGTACTTC. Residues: CASSLHELKIEQYF.

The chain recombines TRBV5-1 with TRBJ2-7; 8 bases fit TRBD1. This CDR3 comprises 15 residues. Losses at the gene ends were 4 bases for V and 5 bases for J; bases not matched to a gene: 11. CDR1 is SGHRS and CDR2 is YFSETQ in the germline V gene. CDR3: CASSGTQGAKDEQYF. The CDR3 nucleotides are TGCGCCAGCAGCGGGACTCAGGGGGCTAAGGACGAGCAGTACTTC.

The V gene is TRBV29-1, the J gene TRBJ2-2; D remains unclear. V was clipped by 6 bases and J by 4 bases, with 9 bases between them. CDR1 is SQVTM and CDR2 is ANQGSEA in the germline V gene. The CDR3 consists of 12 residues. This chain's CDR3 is CSVVLGTGELFF. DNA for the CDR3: TGCAGCGTGGTCCTAGGCACCGGGGAGCTGTTTTTT.

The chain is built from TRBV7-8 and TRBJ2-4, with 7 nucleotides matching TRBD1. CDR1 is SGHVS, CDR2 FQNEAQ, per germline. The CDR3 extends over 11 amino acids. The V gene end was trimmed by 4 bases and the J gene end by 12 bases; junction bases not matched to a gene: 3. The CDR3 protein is CASSSDRDQYF. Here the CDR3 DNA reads TGTGCCAGCAGCTCCGACAGGGATCAGTACTTC.

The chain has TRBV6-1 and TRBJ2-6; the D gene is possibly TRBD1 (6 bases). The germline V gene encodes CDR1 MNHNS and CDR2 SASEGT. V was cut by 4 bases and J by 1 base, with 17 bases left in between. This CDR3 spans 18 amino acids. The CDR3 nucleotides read TGTGCCAGCAGTGGGGCCCCAGGGGCTGGTTCTGGGGCCAACGTCCTGACTTTC. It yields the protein CASSGAPGAGSGANVLTF.